The 10 T cell receptor beta chains presented below share a single source sample, sequenced in a study of cytomegalovirus exposure and HLA in healthy donors. Some clones are missing from TCRdb's copy, which holds only in-frame ones; the method was immunoSEQ multiplex PCR. Of around 190,000 clones in the sample, around nine tenths are singletons; the top ten hold approximately 7%. What was sequenced was PBMCs. Receptor source: a man aged 30 to 45 in good health and CMV-seropositive.

In its sample, this clone was seen once. This chain connects TRBV28 to TRBJ1-2; the D gene is possibly TRBD1 (6 bases). Germline V gene data show CDR1 as MDHEN and CDR2 as SYDVKM. The CDR3 sequence is 12 residues long. The V and J ends lost 3 bases and 11 bases respectively, with 13 bases between them. The CDR3 sequence: CASSLSGASYTF. CDR3 sequence (DNA): TGTGCCAGCAGTTTGTCAGGGGCTTCTTACACCTTC.

The chain links TRBV30 to TRBJ1-4; D ambiguous. V dropped 0 bases and J dropped 5 bases, with 16 bases sitting between them. The CDR3 consists of 16 residues. In germline, CDR1 is GTSNPN, CDR2 SVGIG (reference sequence). The CDR3 DNA is TGTGCCTGGAGTGTAAATTTGGCAGTGGGGAATGAAAAACTGTTTTTT. Translation: CAWSVNLAVGNEKLFF. Looking up the rest from reference TRBV30 and TRBJ1-4 gives the full variable domain: SQTIHQWPATLVQPVGSPLSLECTVEGTSNPNLYWYRQAAGRGLQLLFYSVGIGQISSEVPQNLSASRPQDRQFILSSKKLLLSDSGFYLCAWSVNLAVGNEKLFFGSGTQLSVL.

The chain joins TRBV2 to TRBJ1-1; D is unclear. The CDR3 covers 14 residues. Trimming removed 3 bases at V and 3 bases at J, with 11 bases between. In germline, CDR1 is SNHLY, CDR2 FYNNEI. CDR3 DNA: TGTGCCAGCAGTGATTTGGGTTTTGACACTGAAGCTTTCTTT. Its protein product is CASSDLGFDTEAFF.

V is TRBV2 and J is TRBJ2-5, with 7 nucleotides matching TRBD1. Unmatched junction bases numbered 9, after V lost 6 bases and J lost 2 bases. Germline V lookup: CDR1 SNHLY, CDR2 FYNNEI. CDR3 size: 15 residues. The CDR3 sequence is CASRSTGARQETQYF. CDR3 DNA: TGTGCCAGCAGGTCAACAGGGGCGAGGCAAGAGACCCAGTACTTC.

The chain is built from TRBV4-1 and TRBJ2-1; no reliable D call. The CDR3 consists of 14 residues. CDR1 is MGHRA, CDR2 YSYEKL, per germline. The germline V and J ends were trimmed by 3 bases and 2 bases, with 8 bases remaining between them. The CDR3 here is CASSQELAYNEQFF. The CDR3 DNA follows: TGCGCCAGCAGCCAGGAGCTAGCCTACAATGAGCAGTTCTTC.

This clone turned up a few times. The rearrangement links TRBV28 to TRBJ1-2, with 9 positions matching TRBD1. Per the germline V gene, CDR1 is MDHEN and CDR2 is SYDVKM. The CDR3 has 15 residues. V lost 5 bases to trimming and J lost 4 bases; unmatched junction nucleotides: 8. In DNA form, the CDR3 reads TGTGCCAGCAGTAACACAGGGGGCGCTGGCTATGGCTACACCTTC. This codes for CASSNTGGAGYGYTF.

The rearrangement uses TRBV15 and TRBJ1-4, with D possibly TRBD1 on 6 matching bases. CDR3 length: 15 residues. Trimming took 3 bases from V and 7 from J, leaving 15 bases between them. Germline V gene sequence: CDR1 LNHNV, CDR2 YYDKDF (reference sequence). DNA of the CDR3: TGTGCCACCAGCAGTGATACAGGGCGCGCTGAAAAACTGTTTTTT. Translating it yields CATSSDTGRAEKLFF.

The rearrangement links TRBV6-5 to TRBJ2-1; tentatively, D is TRBD2 (5 bases). The CDR3 sequence is 13 residues long. Germline CDR1 reads MNHEY; CDR2 reads SVGAGI. The V end lost 5 bases, the J end lost 8 bases, and 13 bases lay between the germline ends. The CDR3 protein is CASSRTDIDEQFF. DNA of the CDR3: TGTGCCAGCAGTAGGACTGATATCGATGAGCAGTTCTTC.

This clone was detected a few times. The chain carries TRBV7-2 and TRBJ2-7; D gene ambiguous. Between the trimmed V and J ends, which lost 0 bases and 1 base, there was a span of 4 bases. CDR3 length equals 13 residues. Germline CDR1 and CDR2: SGHTA and FQGNSA. This chain's CDR3 is CASSLAQSYEQYF. For the CDR3, the DNA is TGTGCCAGCAGCTTAGCGCAGTCCTACGAGCAGTACTTC.

The chain links TRBV6-5 to TRBJ1-5; TRBD1 matches at 7 bases. The germline V gene has CDR1 MNHEY and CDR2 SVGAGI. Losses at the gene ends were 2 bases for V and 6 bases for J; bases not matched to a gene: 4. The CDR3 contains 14 residues. CDR3 nucleotide sequence: TGTGCCAGCAGTTACGCAGGGGGAGGTCAGCCCCAGCATTTT. It encodes CASSYAGGGQPQHF.